The 14 T cell receptor beta chains reported below all come from one sample, sequenced in a study of control samples from healthy donors and cancer patients. Generated by immunoSEQ multiplex PCR, the TCRdb table keeps only in-frame clones and is missing some. The repertoire holds roughly 80,000 clones, with about 88% as singletons. Sequenced: blood. These receptors originate from a woman in her 50s in good health.

CDR3 DNA: TGCGCCAGCAGTGAGATGTCTGGAAACACCATATATTTT. As protein: CASSEMSGNTIYF. This chain links TRBV10-1 with TRBJ1-3; D gene unclear. The V gene lost 2 bases and the J gene lost 1 base, with 3 bases spanning the gap. The CDR3 covers 13 residues. Germline CDR1 and CDR2: WNHNN and SYGVQD (reference sequence).

V is TRBV4-2 and J is TRBJ2-6, with 10 bases matching TRBD1. Germline assignment: CDR1 LGHNA and CDR2 YNFKEQ. V lost 4 bases, J lost 1 base, and 7 bases stayed unmatched. The CDR3 covers 18 residues. The CDR3 is CASSRRLDRGSGANVLTF. CDR3 sequence (DNA): TGTGCCAGCAGCCGGCGTCTGGACAGGGGGTCTGGGGCCAACGTCCTGACTTTC.

This clone was counted a few times. The chain joins TRBV18 to TRBJ2-7, with D unclear. V gave up 3 bases and J gave up 4 bases, with 16 bases separating them. The V gene's germline CDR1 is KGHSH and CDR2 LQKENI. The CDR3 is made up of 15 amino acids. CDR3: CASSPDGVPRYEQYF. In DNA form, the CDR3 reads TGTGCCAGCTCACCGGACGGAGTTCCCAGATACGAGCAGTACTTC.

The V and J genes are TRBV19 and TRBJ1-5; no clear D. The CDR3 length is 9 residues. The germline V gene has CDR1 LNHDA and CDR2 SQIVND (reference sequence). Here the CDR3 DNA reads TGTGGAAGCAATCAGCCCCAGCATTTT. Translated: CGSNQPQHF.

This chain connects TRBV6-1 to TRBJ2-2; 7 nucleotides line up with TRBD2. Germline trimming cut 1 base from V and 11 bases from J; bases unmatched to any gene: 7. The germline V gene has CDR1 MNHNS and CDR2 SASEGT. The CDR3 contains 14 residues. The CDR3 region has the DNA TGTGCCAGCAGTGAAGGGACTAGAATAGGAGAGCTGTTTTTT. Translating gives CASSEGTRIGELFF.

V is TRBV5-1 and J is TRBJ1-2; 7 nucleotides line up with TRBD1. The CDR3 covers 14 residues. The V segment lost 0 bases and the J segment 5 bases; nucleotides outside the gene matches: 4. CDR1 is SGHRS, CDR2 YFSETQ, per germline. The CDR3 loop reads CASSLDRTGYGYTF. CDR3 bases: TGCGCCAGCAGCTTGGACCGGACAGGATATGGCTACACCTTC.

This rearrangement joins TRBV9 to TRBJ2-1, with TRBD2 matching over 11 bases. Germline V gives CDR1 SGDLS, CDR2 YYNGEE. V gave up 2 bases and J gave up 4 bases; unmatched junction bases: 5. The CDR3 contains 16 residues. The CDR3 here is CASSVPGTSGYNEQFF. In DNA form, the CDR3 reads TGTGCCAGCAGCGTTCCCGGGACTAGCGGTTACAATGAGCAGTTCTTC.

This clone occurred a few times. The chain couples TRBV19 to TRBJ2-2; D call uncertain. Germline values: CDR1 LNHDA, CDR2 SQIVND (reference sequence). This CDR3 has 13 amino acids. Trimming took 3 bases from V and 6 from J, leaving 8 bases between them. The CDR3 DNA reads TGTGCCAGTAGTATGGGAAGTCCCGGGGAGCTGTTTTTT. Its translation is CASSMGSPGELFF.

This clone has only a few counts. The rearrangement links TRBV18 to TRBJ1-5; 7 bases line up with TRBD1. The V gene's germline CDR1 is KGHSH and CDR2 LQKENI. This CDR3 is built from 13 residues. V trimming: 7 bases; J trimming: 11 bases; junction bases outside the gene matches: 11. The CDR3 sequence is CASLRDRGSAQHF. In nucleotides, the CDR3 is TGTGCCAGCTTACGGGACAGAGGATCGGCCCAGCATTTT.

The rearrangement uses TRBV19 and TRBJ2-7, with 10 bases lining up with TRBD1. The CDR3 spans 14 residues. After removal of 8 bases from V and 5 bases from J, the junction contained 9 bases not matched to a gene. Germline V gives CDR1 LNHDA, CDR2 SQIVND (reference sequence). The CDR3, as DNA: TGTGCCAGTGATCGACAGGGGGCATCGGACGAGCAGTACTTC. This encodes CASDRQGASDEQYF.

This CDR3 reads CASSYGSGQPQHF. The CDR3 DNA follows: TGTGCCAGCAGTTATGGGTCGGGCCAGCCCCAGCATTTT. The chain couples TRBV6-5 to TRBJ1-5; D ambiguous. Germline-derived CDR1 and CDR2 are MNHEY and SVGAGI. V lost 3 bases, J lost 7 bases, and 10 bases lay in between. This CDR3 comprises 13 residues.

Concerning this clone itself: A much larger clone differs by one base, so this may be a read error. Other DNA sequences in this sample translate to the same CDR3. V usage is TRBV5-1 and J usage is TRBJ2-2; 9 nucleotides match TRBD2. The CDR3 is 17 amino acids. The germline V gene has CDR1 SGHRS and CDR2 YFSETQ. Losses at the gene ends were 0 bases for V and 4 bases for J; bases not matched to a gene: 7. CDR3 DNA sequence: TGCGCCAGCAGCTTGGCTCGCGGGGGGGCGGGCACCGGGGAGCTGTTTTTT. Translation: CASSLARGGAGTGELFF.

This sequence joins TRBV7-9 and TRBJ2-7; the match to TRBD1 covers 7 bases. Germline values: CDR1 SEHNR, CDR2 FQNEAQ (reference sequence). The CDR3 extends over 12 amino acids. The ends lost 11 bases at V and 4 bases at J; junction bases unmatched: 8. The CDR3 region is CASGGQAYEQYF. The CDR3 DNA sequence: TGTGCCTCAGGGGGTCAGGCGTACGAGCAGTACTTC.

This clone appeared a single time. The chain combines TRBV5-1 with TRBJ2-7; 9 bases fit TRBD1. With 2 bases clipped from V and 4 bases from J, the junction kept 7 bases outside the gene matches. Per germline, CDR1 SGHRS and CDR2 YFSETQ. The CDR3 runs 15 residues. The CDR3: CASSFRGQGRYEQYF. Here the CDR3 DNA reads TGCGCCAGCAGCTTCAGGGGACAGGGTCGATACGAGCAGTACTTC.